These 7 T cell receptor beta chains originate from one sample sequenced in a study of T cells in Graves' hyperthyroidism and ophthalmopathy (dated by TCRdb to about 2019). Libraries were prepared through multiplex PCR. The instrument given in TCRdb is Illumina HiSeq 2000. The TCR beta CDR3 regions were amplified from the RNA transcripts. A first-round RT-PCR of the TCR CDR3 used the HTBI primer set with the Qiagen OneStep RT-PCR kit. Clones were called with MiXCR by TCRdb after fastp trimmed the public reads at Q25, and only in-frame beta chains were retained. CDR3 protein duplicates are merged, each entry listing the most common genes and DNA. The table for this sample lists about 590,000 distinct CDR3 sequences; about a sixth of them were counted only once. The ten largest clonotypes hold around 6.6% of the sample. Input material: blood. Receptor source: a woman in her thirties with Graves' hyperthyroidism.

This clonotype appeared a few times. This rearrangement joins TRBV15 to TRBJ2-3, with 9 bases that match TRBD1. Germline loops: CDR1 LNHNV, CDR2 YYDKDF (reference sequence). V was pared by 5 bases and J by 2 bases, with 2 bases of the junction left unmatched. There are 14 residues in the CDR3. The CDR3 is CATSGQGTTDTQYF. For the CDR3, the DNA is TGTGCCACCAGCGGACAGGGGACCACAGATACGCAGTATTTT.

The CDR3 protein is CASRPGLAGDEQYF. CDR3 sequence (DNA): TGTGCCAGCAGGCCGGGACTAGCGGGAGACGAGCAGTACTTC. The V call is TRBV6-1, the J call TRBJ2-7; the match to TRBD2 covers 14 bases. Per germline, CDR1 MNHNS and CDR2 SASEGT. The CDR3 consists of 14 residues. V trimming: 6 bases; J trimming: 5 bases; junction bases outside the gene matches: 3.

Ten or more counts support this clonotype. The chain carries TRBV6-6 and TRBJ1-1; D is possibly TRBD1 (5 bases). Germline lookup yields CDR1 MNHNY and CDR2 SVGAGI (reference sequence). V gave up 0 bases and J gave up 2 bases, with 16 bases separating them. The CDR3 runs to 17 residues. The CDR3 loop is CASSYSVPSGGNTEAFF. In DNA, the CDR3 is TGTGCCAGCAGTTACTCTGTCCCGAGCGGGGGTAACACTGAAGCTTTCTTT.

The sample holds many counts of this clonotype. The J gene is TRBJ2-1, the V gene TRBV12-5; D call uncertain. Germline loops: CDR1 LGHNT, CDR2 FRNRAP. The CDR3 covers 13 residues. V was clipped by 2 bases and J by 3 bases, with 5 bases between them. CDR3 region: CASGLPFYNEQFF. Here the CDR3 DNA reads TGTGCTAGTGGTTTGCCCTTCTACAATGAGCAGTTCTTC. The entire variable domain, with the rest obtained from reference TRBV12-5 and TRBJ2-1, is as follows: DARVTQTPRHKVTEMGQEVTMRCQPILGHNTVFWYRQTMMQGLELLAYFRNRAPLDDSGMPKDRFSAEMPDATLATLKIQPSEPRDSAVYFCASGLPFYNEQFFGPGTRLTVL.

This clonotype came up many times. The V gene is TRBV28, the J gene TRBJ1-4; 10 bases agree with TRBD1. This CDR3 region has 16 residues. Germline CDR1 is MDHEN and CDR2 is SYDVKM. V was pared by 4 bases and J by 7 bases, with 9 bases of the junction left unmatched. The CDR3 sequence is CASSSPPGQGPEKLFF. The CDR3, as DNA: TGTGCCAGCAGTTCCCCCCCGGGACAGGGGCCTGAAAAACTGTTTTTT.

The rearrangement links TRBV20-1 to TRBJ2-2; D is undetermined. The CDR3 runs to 13 residues. Trimming took 3 bases from V and 5 from J, leaving 10 bases between them. CDR1 and CDR2 (germline): DFQATT, SNEGSKA (reference sequence). For the CDR3, the DNA is TGCAGTGCTAGCCGGCCCCCAACCGGGGAGCTGTTTTTT. Translated: CSASRPPTGELFF.

This clonotype was seen at least ten times. The rearrangement links TRBV12-3 or TRBV12-4 to TRBJ1-1; D remains unclear. This CDR3 spans 13 amino acids. V lost 2 bases and J lost 1, with 5 bases in between. CDR3 coding DNA: TGTGCCAGCAGTTTATGGCAGAACACTGAAGCTTTCTTT. Translation: CASSLWQNTEAFF.